This record concerns one TCR beta chain sequence. Its antigen is still unknown. Positive CCR7 selection of CD45RO-negative cells yielded the naive CD8 cells, and terminally differentiated effector memory CD45RA+ cells were excluded. Donors comprised only Caucasian adults living in Nashville, Tennessee. Germline V gene sequence: CDR1 MNHEY, CDR2 SMNVEV (reference sequence). With 10 bases clipped from V and 3 bases from J, the junction kept 12 bases outside the gene matches. This CDR3 region has 15 residues. The DNA input per sorted-subset replicate PCR was roughly 180 ng, corresponding to some 30,000 T cell genomes. Only in-frame clones appear in the TCRdb table, and some are missing; sequencing was by immunoSEQ multiplex PCR. Of over 800,000 clones listed, about 92% are singletons. The sample originates from a study of shared clonotypes between healthy human individuals. In the study overall: Donor ages ranged 18 to 49 years: a couple of women, a few men.

Broader study findings: Naive subsets usually exceeded memory subsets in estimated richness.

The J gene is TRBJ2-3, the V gene TRBV27; 8 nucleotides align to TRBD2. The TCR originated in a man aged 25 to 40 in good health. Sequenced: naive CD8+ T cells sorted from blood. CDR3 region: CATGLSGMGTDTQYF. The CDR3 DNA reads TGTGCCACCGGCCTTAGCGGGATGGGTACAGATACGCAGTATTTT.